The sequence of this TCR beta chain was determined in a study of T cell changes during pregnancy in multiple sclerosis. Trimming took 4 bases from V and 3 from J; bases not matched to a gene: 10. This CDR3 is 16 amino acids long. CDR1 ENHRY and CDR2 SYGVKD come from the germline V gene. Clones were read by immunoSEQ multiplex PCR, and TCRdb kept only the in-frame ones, dropping some. The sample yields roughly 75,000 clones, approximately 91% seen once. Source: peripheral blood, taken before pregnancy. The chain links TRBV10-3 to TRBJ1-1; 8 bases line up with TRBD1. This receptor was taken from a female donor with multiple sclerosis, enrolled in a pregnancy study. DNA of the CDR3: TGTGCCATCAGTGCCTACTCGACAGGGGAAGACACTGAAGCTTTCTTT. Encoded protein: CAISAYSTGEDTEAFF.